This T cell receptor (beta chain) was obtained from a study of regulatory T cells in long-lasting Graves disease. The study, taken as a whole, reports: TRBV28, TRBJ1-2 and TRBJ2-5 were favored in persistent disease. Possibly, too few samples lowered accuracy.

Combining iRepertoire HTBI primers with Arm-PCR of CDR3 regions, the authors built TCR beta libraries. TCRdb passed the multiplex PCR reads through MiXCR, listing each CDR3 protein once. This table has some 450,000 distinct CDR3 sequences, around a quarter appearing once. CDR3 length equals 15 residues. Germline assignment: CDR1 MDHEN and CDR2 SYDVKM. With V trimmed by 5 bases and J by 3 bases, 5 bases remained unmatched. Sample time point: persistent/refractory GD, antithyroid drugs over 5 years with positive TRAb. PBMC RNA was the source of the TCR library. Diagnoses of Graves' disease were made by American Thyroid Association guidelines. As a group, patients came from one endocrinology department in Xi'an, China. In regard to this clonotype: Its cognate antigen is unknown.

The receptor comes from a female donor with Graves disease. The chain employs TRBV28 and TRBJ2-3; the match to TRBD2 covers 10 bases. This material consisted of peripheral blood mononuclear cells (PBMCs), taken when the disease was refractory, from a patient treated with antithyroid drugs. CDR3 protein: CASSTRTSGTDTQYF. The CDR3 DNA sequence: TGTGCCAGCAGTACGAGGACTAGCGGTACAGATACGCAGTATTTT.